The 24 T cell receptor beta chains below come from one sample, sequenced in a study of cytomegalovirus exposure and HLA in healthy donors. Clones were sequenced by immunoSEQ multiplex PCR, and TCRdb holds only the in-frame ones, with some missing. Of under 150,000 clones in the sample, 88% were seen once. Sample: PBMCs. The source of these receptors is a woman aged 18-29 years in good health and CMV-seropositive.

V is TRBV5-1 and J is TRBJ2-3; 8 bases match TRBD1. J was trimmed by 6 bases and V by 0 bases; bases with no gene match: 3. Germline V gene sequence: CDR1 SGHRS, CDR2 YFSETQ. This CDR3 comprises 14 residues. DNA of the CDR3: TGCGCCAGCAGCTTGGGGACAGGGTTGGATACGCAGTATTTT. It encodes CASSLGTGLDTQYF.

This chain connects TRBV6-5 to TRBJ1-3; D is undetermined. The V end was cut by 6 bases, the J end by 0 bases, with 9 bases between. Germline V CDR1 and CDR2: MNHEY, SVGAGI. The CDR3 sequence is 14 residues long. The CDR3 is CASRREFSGNTIYF. For the CDR3, the DNA is TGTGCCAGCAGGCGAGAGTTCTCTGGAAACACCATATATTTT.

The gene calls are TRBV9 and TRBJ2-3; perhaps TRBD2 as D (5 bases). In germline, CDR1 is SGDLS, CDR2 YYNGEE. The V gene lost 3 bases and the J gene lost 2 bases, with 10 bases spanning the gap. The CDR3 is made up of 14 amino acids. CDR3 in amino acids: CASSASLATDTQYF. CDR3 DNA sequence: TGTGCCAGCAGCGCGTCCCTAGCCACAGATACGCAGTATTTT.

The chain recombines TRBV29-1 with TRBJ2-1; 9 bases line up with TRBD2. Germline values: CDR1 SQVTM, CDR2 ANQGSEA. The CDR3 runs to 14 residues. V was pared by 6 bases and J by 6 bases, with 9 bases of the junction left unmatched. CDR3 nucleotide sequence: TGCAGCGTCCCTCCTCGCGGGAGGGGCAATGAGCAGTTCTTC. This codes for CSVPPRGRGNEQFF.

This rearrangement joins TRBV6-6 to TRBJ1-5; the D is unclear. CDR3 length: 14 residues. CDR1 is MNHNY and CDR2 is SVGAGI in the germline V gene (reference sequence). Trimming stripped 10 bases from V and 0 bases from J, with 13 bases between. CDR3 in amino acids: CATQHGNSNQPQHF. The CDR3 nucleotides are TGTGCCACCCAGCACGGGAATAGCAATCAGCCCCAGCATTTT.

This clone was counted a few times. This rearrangement joins TRBV6-5 to TRBJ1-2; D unclear. The CDR3 has 12 amino acids. Germline-derived CDR1 and CDR2 are MNHEY and SVGAGI. V was clipped by 8 bases and J by 7 bases, with 14 bases between them. This chain's CDR3 is CASRKPAGGYTF. In DNA form, the CDR3 reads TGTGCCAGCCGAAAACCGGCAGGTGGCTACACCTTC.

This chain joins TRBV10-3 and TRBJ2-7, with 13 bases identical to TRBD2. J was trimmed by 2 bases and V by 2 bases; bases with no gene match: 0. Per germline, CDR1 ENHRY and CDR2 SYGVKD. This CDR3 has 15 residues. CDR3 protein: CAISEGTSGTYEQYF. The CDR3 DNA follows: TGTGCCATCAGTGAGGGGACTAGCGGGACCTACGAGCAGTACTTC.

The V gene is TRBV7-2, the J gene TRBJ2-7, with TRBD1 as a possible D gene (5 bases). Deletions cut 2 bases from V and 1 base from J, with 9 bases between. The CDR3 covers 14 residues. The germline gives CDR1 SGHTA, CDR2 FQGNSA. Here the CDR3 reads CASSLLAGSYEQYF. CDR3 nucleotides: TGTGCCAGCAGCTTACTGGCAGGGTCCTACGAGCAGTACTTC.

The chain links TRBV9 to TRBJ1-5; maybe TRBD1 (6 bases). Trimming removed 4 bases at V and 5 bases at J, with 16 bases between. The CDR3 length is 15 residues. Germline lookup yields CDR1 SGDLS and CDR2 YYNGEE. The CDR3 DNA is TGTGCCAGCAGCCGCACAGGGAACGAAGATCAGCCCCAGCATTTT. Translating it yields CASSRTGNEDQPQHF.

This chain links TRBV12-5 with TRBJ2-5; 10 positions match TRBD2. Germline V gene lookup returns CDR1 LGHNT and CDR2 FRNRAP. The CDR3 loop spans 17 amino acids. V shed 6 bases, J shed 2 bases, and the junction held 12 bases outside the gene matches. This CDR3 is CASGTGTSALGQETQYF. As DNA, the CDR3 is TGTGCTAGTGGCACCGGGACTAGCGCGTTGGGACAAGAGACCCAGTACTTC.

The chain combines TRBV7-2 with TRBJ2-3; TRBD2 matches at 11 bases. J gave up 3 bases and V 1 base, and 0 bases lay outside the gene matches. The germline V gene encodes CDR1 SGHTA and CDR2 FQGNSA. CDR3 length equals 15 residues. CDR3 sequence reads: CASSLGTSGTDTQYF. CDR3 in DNA: TGTGCCAGCAGCTTAGGGACTAGCGGGACAGATACGCAGTATTTT.

V and J are TRBV19 and TRBJ1-4; maybe TRBD1 (6 bases). The CDR3 is 16 residues long. The germline gives CDR1 LNHDA, CDR2 SQIVND (reference sequence). Trimming pared 4 bases from V and 6 bases from J, leaving 18 bases between. CDR3 sequence (DNA): TGTGCCAGTAGTACTAACCACGGGACACATGATGAAAAACTGTTTTTT. It translates to CASSTNHGTHDEKLFF.

The chain is built from TRBV6-1 and TRBJ1-2; D is undetermined. CDR1 is MNHNS and CDR2 is SASEGT in the germline V gene. Trimming cost V 6 bases and J 1 base, with 6 bases left between them. This CDR3 region has 12 residues. CDR3 residues: CASSRDNYGYTF. The DNA for the CDR3 is TGTGCCAGCAGCCGGGATAACTATGGCTACACCTTC.

This clone came up once. The chain recombines TRBV1 with TRBJ2-1; TRBD2 is the table's D call, not checked against the DNA. TRBV1 is described as a pseudogene. CDR3 size: 19 residues. The CDR3 region is CTSSLWTSGNRDCYNEQFF. The CDR3 DNA is TGCACCAGCAGCCTTTGGACTAGCGGGAATCGTGATTGCTACAATGAGCAGTTCTTC.

This chain links TRBV9 with TRBJ2-7; TRBD2 matches 11 bases. There are 15 residues in the CDR3. Germline CDR1 and CDR2: SGDLS and YYNGEE. V was pared by 0 bases and J by 4 bases, with 3 bases of the junction left unmatched. CDR3 sequence reads: CASSVGLAGSYEQYF. The CDR3 nucleotides read TGTGCCAGCAGCGTAGGACTAGCGGGAAGTTACGAGCAGTACTTC. The full variable domain, in which reference TRBV9 and TRBJ2-7 provide the parts outside the CDR3, is DSGVTQTPKHLITATGQRVTLRCSPRSGDLSVYWYQQSLDQGLQFLIQYYNGEERAKGNILERFSAQQFPDLHSELNLSSLELGDSALYFCASSVGLAGSYEQYFGPGTRLTVT.

The chain combines TRBV19 with TRBJ2-3, with a weak D call TRBD2 (5 bases). Germline CDR1 LNHDA, CDR2 SQIVND (reference sequence). The CDR3 length is 13 residues. V shed 5 bases and J shed 6 bases, with 12 bases lying between them. The CDR3: CASSRGRGDTQYF. The CDR3 region has the DNA TGTGCCAGTAGTCGGGGTCGGGGTGATACGCAGTATTTT. The full variable domain, its missing parts supplied by reference TRBV19 and TRBJ2-3, is DGGITQSPKYLFRKEGQNVTLSCEQNLNHDAMYWYRQDPGQGLRLIYYSQIVNDFQKGDIAEGYSVSREKKESFPLTVTSAQKNPTAFYLCASSRGRGDTQYFGPGTRLTVL.

The chain combines TRBV5-1 with TRBJ2-2; 7 positions match TRBD1. Germline CDR1 is SGHRS and CDR2 is YFSETQ. The CDR3 is 15 residues long. The V gene end was trimmed by 0 bases and the J gene end by 5 bases; junction bases not matched to a gene: 4. Here the CDR3 reads CASSLETTGTGELFF. The CDR3 nucleotides read TGCGCCAGCAGCTTGGAAACGACAGGGACCGGGGAGCTGTTTTTT.

V and J are TRBV5-1 and TRBJ2-5; 7 bases align to TRBD1. From germline, CDR1 is SGHRS and CDR2 YFSETQ. This CDR3 has 16 residues. J was trimmed by 3 bases and V by 4 bases; bases with no gene match: 12. This CDR3 is CASSAGTVRPKETQYF. Written as DNA, the CDR3 is TGCGCCAGCAGCGCCGGGACAGTACGGCCCAAAGAGACCCAGTACTTC.

The CDR3 sequence: CAISSGTGYTDTQYF. The CDR3 region has the DNA TGTGCCATCAGCTCCGGGACAGGGTACACAGATACGCAGTATTTT. The genes are TRBV10-3 and TRBJ2-3; TRBD1 matches 9 bases. In germline, CDR1 is ENHRY, CDR2 SYGVKD. The CDR3 runs 15 residues. Losses at the gene ends were 6 bases for V and 2 bases for J; bases not matched to a gene: 6.

V gene TRBV21-1 combines with J gene TRBJ1-2; the D call in the table, TRBD1, was not verified against the DNA. TRBV21-1 is an annotated pseudogene. The CDR3 covers 14 residues. The CDR3 DNA reads as TGTGCCAGCGGACAGGGGGAGGGAGGCTATGGCTACACCTTC. The encoded protein is CASGQGEGGYGYTF.

The V call is TRBV27, the J call TRBJ1-1, with 7 positions matching TRBD1. After removal of 6 bases from V and 3 bases from J, the junction contained 7 bases not matched to a gene. From germline, CDR1 is MNHEY and CDR2 SMNVEV (reference sequence). The CDR3 totals 14 residues. The CDR3 region is CASSRTGADTEAFF. The CDR3 region has the DNA TGTGCCAGCAGCCGTACAGGGGCGGACACTGAAGCTTTCTTT.

V usage is TRBV5-4 and J usage is TRBJ2-1, with 9 positions matching TRBD2. After removal of 0 bases from V and 9 bases from J, the junction contained 7 bases not matched to a gene. Germline loops: CDR1 SGHNT, CDR2 YYREEE (reference sequence). The CDR3 totals 15 residues. Here the CDR3 reads CASSLAAGGPGEQFF. CDR3 bases: TGTGCCAGCAGCTTGGCGGCGGGGGGGCCTGGTGAGCAGTTCTTC.

This rearrangement joins TRBV2 to TRBJ2-7; TRBD2 matches 7 bases. With 7 bases clipped from V and 3 bases from J, the junction kept 3 bases outside the gene matches. The CDR3 is made up of 12 amino acids. Germline V gene sequence: CDR1 SNHLY, CDR2 FYNNEI. The CDR3 nucleotides are TGTGCCAGCATGGGGGGGATCTACGAGCAGTACTTC. It specifies CASMGGIYEQYF.

This chain uses TRBV7-2 with TRBJ2-5; the D gene is possibly TRBD2 (7 bases). V lost 5 bases and J 5 bases, leaving 18 bases between the germline ends. This CDR3 has 15 amino acids. From germline, CDR1 is SGHTA and CDR2 FQGNSA. CDR3: CASSPYGLGGETQYF. CDR3 nucleotide sequence: TGTGCCAGCAGCCCTTATGGACTAGGGGGTGAGACCCAGTACTTC.